One and the same sample provided the 13 T cell receptor beta chains below, sequenced in a study of control samples from healthy donors and cancer patients. Clones were read by immunoSEQ multiplex PCR, and TCRdb kept only the in-frame ones, dropping some. Of more than 100,000 clones listed, around 90% were seen once; the top ten hold 2% to 2.5%. The sequenced sample was blood. Receptors were obtained from a man aged 18 to 30 in good health.

The chain is built from TRBV9 and TRBJ2-5, with 13 bases lining up with TRBD2. CDR3 length: 16 residues. J was trimmed by 4 bases and V by 4 bases; bases with no gene match: 7. Germline CDR1 and CDR2: SGDLS and YYNGEE. CDR3 loop: CASSPWTSGGPETQYF. Here the CDR3 DNA reads TGTGCCAGCAGCCCCTGGACTAGCGGGGGCCCAGAGACCCAGTACTTC.

The chain is built from TRBV5-1 and TRBJ2-6; D ambiguous. The CDR3 extends over 15 amino acids. Germline assignment: CDR1 SGHRS and CDR2 YFSETQ. The V and J ends lost 0 bases and 1 base respectively, with 5 bases between them. CDR3 coding DNA: TGCGCCAGCAGCTTGGTGGGGTCTGGGGCCAACGTCCTGACTTTC. It encodes CASSLVGSGANVLTF.

This chain joins TRBV28 and TRBJ1-5; 7 bases fit TRBD1. The CDR3 extends over 17 amino acids. Losses at the gene ends were 2 bases for V and 4 bases for J; bases not matched to a gene: 11. CDR1 and CDR2 from the germline V gene are MDHEN and SYDVKM. CDR3 region: CASSLPLGTVINQPQHF. In DNA form, the CDR3 reads TGTGCCAGCAGTTTACCGTTAGGGACAGTTATTAATCAGCCCCAGCATTTT.

J is TRBJ1-5 and V is TRBV28; D is perhaps TRBD1 (5 bases). CDR1 is MDHEN, CDR2 SYDVKM, per germline. Trimming took off 2 bases at V and 6 bases at J, with 5 bases between the two ends. The CDR3 runs to 12 residues. In nucleotides, the CDR3 is TGTGCCAGCAGTTTAGGGGGTCAGCCCCAGCATTTT. It encodes CASSLGGQPQHF.

V usage is TRBV9 and J usage is TRBJ2-2, with 12 nucleotides matching TRBD2. V shed 1 base and J 1 base; nucleotides not matched to a gene: 5. Germline V gene lookup returns CDR1 SGDLS and CDR2 YYNGEE. This CDR3 has 18 residues. The CDR3 spells CASSVLAGGPGNTGELFF. The CDR3 nucleotides read TGTGCCAGCAGCGTACTAGCGGGAGGGCCGGGGAACACCGGGGAGCTGTTTTTT.

V gene TRBV6-5 combines with J gene TRBJ1-3, with 8 positions matching TRBD1. CDR1 is MNHEY, CDR2 SVGAGI, per germline. The CDR3 contains 15 residues. V shed 7 bases, J shed 5 bases, and the junction held 10 bases outside the gene matches. The CDR3 region has the DNA TGTGCCAGCAAGGGGAGGAGGGACAGGAGAAACACCATATATTTT. Amino acid sequence: CASKGRRDRRNTIYF.

The gene calls are TRBV27 and TRBJ1-4; 8 nucleotides line up with TRBD1. Trimming took 7 bases from V and 8 from J; bases not matched to a gene: 6. CDR1 is MNHEY and CDR2 is SMNVEV in the germline V gene (reference sequence). This CDR3 is 13 amino acids long. The CDR3, as DNA: TGTGCCAGCAAGGGGACAGGTGGAGAAAAACTGTTTTTT. Protein sequence: CASKGTGGEKLFF.

This rearrangement joins TRBV4-2 to TRBJ1-5; 9 bases are shared with TRBD1. The germline gives CDR1 LGHNA, CDR2 YNFKEQ. Trimming took 0 bases from V and 1 from J; bases not matched to a gene: 7. The CDR3 totals 18 residues. This CDR3 is CASSQEGQGLVSNQPQHF. The CDR3 DNA follows: TGTGCCAGCAGCCAAGAGGGACAGGGACTTGTCAGCAATCAGCCCCAGCATTTT.

The chain links TRBV27 to TRBJ1-1, with TRBD1 matching over 7 bases. The J segment lost 11 bases and the V segment lost 5 bases, leaving 14 bases of the junction unmatched. Germline V gene sequence: CDR1 MNHEY, CDR2 SMNVEV (reference sequence). There are 14 residues in the CDR3. This CDR3 is CASSSADRTSRAFF. For the CDR3, the DNA is TGTGCCAGCAGTAGCGCGGACAGGACCTCTCGGGCTTTCTTT.

The chain uses TRBV10-1 and TRBJ2-2; D ambiguous. CDR1 is WNHNN, CDR2 SYGVQD, per germline (reference sequence). The CDR3 sequence is 12 residues long. The ends were cut back, 5 bases at V and 3 bases at J, with 4 bases in the middle. The CDR3 DNA reads as TGCGCCAGCAGTAGGGACACCGGGGAGCTGTTTTTT. It encodes CASSRDTGELFF.

The CDR3 loop is CASRLATGAVHAPYEQYV. The DNA for the CDR3 is TGTGCAAGTCGCTTAGCGACGGGGGCCGTACACGCTCCCTACGAGCAGTACGTC. This chain joins TRBV12-2 and TRBJ2-7. TRBV12-2 is deemed a pseudogene. The length of the CDR3 is 18 residues.

This chain uses TRBV27 with TRBJ1-6, with 9 bases matching TRBD1. The length of the CDR3 is 12 residues. V lost 2 bases to trimming and J lost 13 bases; unmatched junction nucleotides: 0. Germline CDR1 reads MNHEY; CDR2 reads SMNVEV (reference sequence). The CDR3 DNA reads as TGTGCCAGCAGTTTAGGGACAGGGCCCCTCCACTTT. This translates into CASSLGTGPLHF.

V and J are TRBV2 and TRBJ1-5, with D perhaps matching TRBD1 (6 bases). CDR1 is SNHLY and CDR2 is FYNNEI in the germline V gene. The V end was cut by 5 bases, the J end by 4 bases, with 12 bases between. This CDR3 spans 14 amino acids. The CDR3 DNA is TGTGCCAGCAGTACAGGGTTGGCAAATCAGCCCCAGCATTTT. This codes for CASSTGLANQPQHF.